Given below is one T cell receptor beta chain in context. Only in-frame clones appear in the TCRdb table, and some are missing; sequencing was by immunoSEQ multiplex PCR. The data contain more than 350,000 clones, 89% of them singletons. This entry is derived from a study of blood T cell repertoires in COVID-19. Study context: Sites across the United States, Italy and Spain contributed samples from acute and convalescent COVID-19. T cells, B-cell-depleted T cells, or PBMCs provided the cDNA or gDNA that served as material.

Looked up from germline, CDR1 is LNHDA and CDR2 is SQIVND (reference sequence). The CDR3 consists of 16 residues. V gave up 6 bases and J gave up 3 bases; unmatched junction bases: 12. J is TRBJ2-3 and V is TRBV19; 7 bases fit TRBD1. This clonotype originated in a woman aged 25 to 45 with COVID-19, enrolled during active disease. Sequenced material: peripheral blood. DNA of the CDR3: TGTGCCAGTAGGGCCTCTACAGGGGTTTCGACAGATACGCAGTATTTT. Its translation is CASRASTGVSTDTQYF.